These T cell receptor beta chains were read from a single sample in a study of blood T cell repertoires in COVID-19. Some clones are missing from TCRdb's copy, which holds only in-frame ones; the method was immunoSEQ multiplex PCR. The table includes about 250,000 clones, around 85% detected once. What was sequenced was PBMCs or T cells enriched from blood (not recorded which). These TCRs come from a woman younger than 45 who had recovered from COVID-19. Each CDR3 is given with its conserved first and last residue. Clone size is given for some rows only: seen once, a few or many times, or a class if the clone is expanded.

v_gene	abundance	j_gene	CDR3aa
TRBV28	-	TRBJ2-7	CASSLFLTPTGLSYEQYF
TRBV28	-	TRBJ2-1	CASSLRTTRHYNEQFF
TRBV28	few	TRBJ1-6	CASSSYGGTFDSPLHF
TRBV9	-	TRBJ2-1	CASSPDGGGVNEQFF
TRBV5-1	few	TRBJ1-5	CASSFDGDQPQHF
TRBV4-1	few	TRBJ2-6	CASSQVSDYLDGANVLTF
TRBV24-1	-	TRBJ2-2	CATSDYKGQGNTGELFF
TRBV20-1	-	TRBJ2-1	CSAGQGHEQFF
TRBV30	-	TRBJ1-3	CAWSSSGNTIYF
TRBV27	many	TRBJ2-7	CASGRSGDIYEQYF
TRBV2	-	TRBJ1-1	CALNTEAFF
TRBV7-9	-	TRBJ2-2	CASSHRPTGANTGELFF
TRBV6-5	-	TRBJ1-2	CASSSWTGEHGYTF
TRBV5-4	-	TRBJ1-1	CASSSAKEMNTEAFF
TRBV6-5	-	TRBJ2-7	CASSTDRAYEQYF
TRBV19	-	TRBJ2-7	CASSILHGGEQYF
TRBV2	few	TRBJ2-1	CASSVLGGVYNEQFF
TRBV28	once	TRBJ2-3	CASSSHPGGGGTDTQYF
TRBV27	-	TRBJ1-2	CASSKRQGAARSDGYTF
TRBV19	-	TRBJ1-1	CASIKQGRSEAFF
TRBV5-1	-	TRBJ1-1	CASSFTGNTEAFF
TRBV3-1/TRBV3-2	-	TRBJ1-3	CASSQVQSNTIYF
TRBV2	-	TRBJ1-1	CASSGTIYTEAFF
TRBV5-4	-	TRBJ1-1	CASTNPGGGTNTEAFF
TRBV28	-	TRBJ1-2	CANSPSGDRGRLYTF
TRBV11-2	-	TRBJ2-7	CASSSPREQYF
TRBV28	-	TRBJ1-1	CASSSQGASTEAFF
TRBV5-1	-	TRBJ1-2	CASSLNPGNNYGYTF
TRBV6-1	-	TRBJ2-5	CASSEATSGIQETQYF
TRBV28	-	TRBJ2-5	CASSESDRAETQYF
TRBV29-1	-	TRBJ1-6	CSSLHQFSPLHF
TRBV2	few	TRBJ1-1	CASSTREGSMNTEAFF
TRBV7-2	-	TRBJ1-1	CASGLQGGDEAFF
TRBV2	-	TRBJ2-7	CASRGQGVSYEQYF
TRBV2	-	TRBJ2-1	CASSATGVSYNEQFF
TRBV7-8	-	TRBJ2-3	CASSLPTGDESTDTQYF
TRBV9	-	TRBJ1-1	CASSVGHSGGDTEAFF
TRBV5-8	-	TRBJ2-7	CASSPVGTFNEQYF
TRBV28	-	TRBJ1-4	CASSLSTGIKEKLFF
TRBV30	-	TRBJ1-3	CACQSGNTIYF
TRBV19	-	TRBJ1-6	CASSIPGTGGYSPLHF
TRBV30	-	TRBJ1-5	CAWSVGDQPQHF
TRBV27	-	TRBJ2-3	CASSVTSGGAGDTQYF
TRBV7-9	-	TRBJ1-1	CASSAETEAFF
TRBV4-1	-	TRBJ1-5	CASSQDGQSNQPQHF
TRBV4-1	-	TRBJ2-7	CASSQVGLRGAEGEQYF
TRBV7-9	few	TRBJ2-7	CASSSSKAGTESYEQYF
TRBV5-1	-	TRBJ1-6	CASSFEGQGNSPLHF
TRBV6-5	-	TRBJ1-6	CASIPDSNSPLHF
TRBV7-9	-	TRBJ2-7	CASSSPGQGIRFEQYF
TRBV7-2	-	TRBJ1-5	CASSSGQGHQPQHF
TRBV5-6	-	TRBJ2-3	CASSLFRTRDTDTQYF
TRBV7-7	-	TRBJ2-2	CASSPTADDTGELFF
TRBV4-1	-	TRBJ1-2	CASSSRQGAGGGYTF